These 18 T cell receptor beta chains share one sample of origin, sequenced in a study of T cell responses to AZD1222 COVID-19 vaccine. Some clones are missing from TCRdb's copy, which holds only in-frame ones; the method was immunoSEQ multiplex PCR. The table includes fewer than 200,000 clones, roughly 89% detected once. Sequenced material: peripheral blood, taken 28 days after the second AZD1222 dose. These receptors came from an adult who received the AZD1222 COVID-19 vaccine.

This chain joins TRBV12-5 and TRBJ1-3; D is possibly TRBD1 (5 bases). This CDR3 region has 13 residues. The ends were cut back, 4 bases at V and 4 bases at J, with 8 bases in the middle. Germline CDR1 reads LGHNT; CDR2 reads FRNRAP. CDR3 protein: CASGSGIGNTIYF. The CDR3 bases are TGTGCTAGTGGTTCAGGGATCGGAAACACCATATATTTT.

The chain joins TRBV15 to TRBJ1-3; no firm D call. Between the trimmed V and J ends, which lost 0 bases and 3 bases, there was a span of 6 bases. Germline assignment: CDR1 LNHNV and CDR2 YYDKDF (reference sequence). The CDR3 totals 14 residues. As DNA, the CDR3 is TGTGCCACCAGCAGAGATCTTCTTGGAAACACCATATATTTT. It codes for CATSRDLLGNTIYF.

The CDR3 reads CASSQYETGELFF. CDR3 DNA sequence: TGTGCCAGCAGCCAGTACGAGACAGGGGAGCTGTTTTTT. The V and J genes are TRBV12-3 or TRBV12-4 and TRBJ2-2; D unclear. CDR3 size: 13 residues. Between the trimmed V and J ends, which lost 6 bases and 8 bases, there was a span of 13 bases.

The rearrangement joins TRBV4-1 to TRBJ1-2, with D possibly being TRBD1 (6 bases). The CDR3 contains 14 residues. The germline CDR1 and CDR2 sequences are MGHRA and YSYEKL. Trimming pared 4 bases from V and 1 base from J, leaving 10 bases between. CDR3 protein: CASSLEDSNYGYTF. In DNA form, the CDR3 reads TGCGCCAGCAGCCTAGAGGACAGTAACTATGGCTACACCTTC.

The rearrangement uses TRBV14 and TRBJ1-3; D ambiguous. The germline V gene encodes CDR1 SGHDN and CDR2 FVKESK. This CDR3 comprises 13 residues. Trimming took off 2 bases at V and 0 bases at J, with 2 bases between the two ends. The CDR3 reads CASSQNSGNTIYF. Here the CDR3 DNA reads TGTGCCAGCAGCCAAAACTCTGGAAACACCATATATTTT.

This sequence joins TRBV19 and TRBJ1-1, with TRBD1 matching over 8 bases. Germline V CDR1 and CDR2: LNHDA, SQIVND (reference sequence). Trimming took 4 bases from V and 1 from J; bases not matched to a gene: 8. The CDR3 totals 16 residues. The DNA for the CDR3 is TGTGCCAGTAGTACCCGACAGGGGTCGACGAACACTGAAGCTTTCTTT. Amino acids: CASSTRQGSTNTEAFF.

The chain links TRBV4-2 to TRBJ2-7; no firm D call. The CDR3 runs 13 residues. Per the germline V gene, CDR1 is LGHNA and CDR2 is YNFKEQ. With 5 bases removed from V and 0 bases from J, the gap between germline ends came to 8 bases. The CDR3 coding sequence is TGTGCCAGCAGCAACGCAGGCTCCTACGAGCAGTACTTC. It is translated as CASSNAGSYEQYF.

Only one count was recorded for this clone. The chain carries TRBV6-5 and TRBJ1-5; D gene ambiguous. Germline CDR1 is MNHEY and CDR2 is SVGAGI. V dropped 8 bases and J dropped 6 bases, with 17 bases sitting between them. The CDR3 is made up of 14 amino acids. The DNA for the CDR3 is TGTGCCAGCTCAATAAACAGTGTGGGTCAGCCCCAGCATTTT. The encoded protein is CASSINSVGQPQHF.

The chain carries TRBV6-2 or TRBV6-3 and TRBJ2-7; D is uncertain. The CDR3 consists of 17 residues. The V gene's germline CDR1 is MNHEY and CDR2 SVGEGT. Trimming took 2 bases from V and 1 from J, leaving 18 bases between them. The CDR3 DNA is TGTGCCAGCAGTTACCCGTGGTCGGCAGACGAGTCCTACGAGCAGTACTTC. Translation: CASSYPWSADESYEQYF.

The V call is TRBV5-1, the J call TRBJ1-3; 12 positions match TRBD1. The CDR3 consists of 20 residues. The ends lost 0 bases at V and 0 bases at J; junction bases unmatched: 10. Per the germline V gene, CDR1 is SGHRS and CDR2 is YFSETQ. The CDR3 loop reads CASSLDGDRGRASSGNTIYF. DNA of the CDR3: TGCGCCAGCAGCTTGGATGGGGACAGGGGGCGGGCCAGCTCTGGAAACACCATATATTTT.

CDR3 nucleotide sequence: TGTGCCACCCAAGTCCCGTTGGGAACGGGATCAACTGAAGCTTTCTTT. Translated: CATQVPLGTGSTEAFF. The chain has TRBV15 and TRBJ1-1; D is uncertain. Trimming left V 8 bases short and J 5 bases short, with 24 bases between. Germline loops: CDR1 LNHNV, CDR2 YYDKDF (reference sequence). This CDR3 contains 16 residues. Supplemented by reference TRBV15 and TRBJ1-1, the full variable domain reads DAMVIQNPRYQVTQFGKPVTLSCSQTLNHNVMYWYQQKSSQAPKLLFHYYDKDFNNEADTPDNFQSRRPNTSFCFLDIRSPGLGDTAMYLCATQVPLGTGSTEAFFGQGTRLTVV.

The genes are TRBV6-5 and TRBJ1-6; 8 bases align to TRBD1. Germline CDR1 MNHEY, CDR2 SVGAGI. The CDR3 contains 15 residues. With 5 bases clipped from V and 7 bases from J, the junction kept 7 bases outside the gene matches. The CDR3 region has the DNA TGTGCCAGCAGTACATCAGGGGGCGGGAATTCACCCCTCCACTTT. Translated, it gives CASSTSGGGNSPLHF.

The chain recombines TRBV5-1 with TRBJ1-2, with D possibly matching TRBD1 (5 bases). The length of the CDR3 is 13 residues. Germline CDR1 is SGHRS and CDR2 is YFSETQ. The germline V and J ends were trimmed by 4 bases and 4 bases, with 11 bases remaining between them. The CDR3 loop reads CASSPGPSYGYTF. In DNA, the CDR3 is TGCGCCAGCAGCCCGGGACCGTCCTATGGCTACACCTTC.

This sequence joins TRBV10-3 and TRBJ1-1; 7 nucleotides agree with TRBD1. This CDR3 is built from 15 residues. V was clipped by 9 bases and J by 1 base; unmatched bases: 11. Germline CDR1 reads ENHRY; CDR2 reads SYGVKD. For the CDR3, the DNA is TGTGCCATTGAGGAGCGACAGGGTGAGAACACTGAAGCTTTCTTT. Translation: CAIEERQGENTEAFF.

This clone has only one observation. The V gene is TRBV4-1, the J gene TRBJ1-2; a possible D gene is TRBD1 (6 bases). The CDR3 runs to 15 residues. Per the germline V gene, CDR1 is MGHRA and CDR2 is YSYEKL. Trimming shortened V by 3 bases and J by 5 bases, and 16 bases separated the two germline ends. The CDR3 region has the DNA TGCGCCAGCAGCCAGGCCCAGACAGGCGGATATGGCTACACCTTC. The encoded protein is CASSQAQTGGYGYTF.

For the CDR3, the DNA is TGTGCCACCAGCAGAGATCCGGCCTTGGCAGGGGCGAGTGAAAAACTGTTTTTT. Translation gives CATSRDPALAGASEKLFF. This rearrangement joins TRBV15 to TRBJ1-4; possible D gene TRBD1, 6 bases. The length of the CDR3 is 18 residues. V was clipped by 0 bases and J by 7 bases, with 21 bases between them. CDR1 is LNHNV and CDR2 is YYDKDF in the germline V gene (reference sequence).

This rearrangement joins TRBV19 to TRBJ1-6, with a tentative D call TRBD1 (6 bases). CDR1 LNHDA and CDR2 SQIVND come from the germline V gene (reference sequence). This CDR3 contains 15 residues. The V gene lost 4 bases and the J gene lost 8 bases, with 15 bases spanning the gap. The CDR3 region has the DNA TGTGCCAGTAGTACTCTGGACAGCTCATATTCACCCCTCCACTTT. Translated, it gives CASSTLDSSYSPLHF.

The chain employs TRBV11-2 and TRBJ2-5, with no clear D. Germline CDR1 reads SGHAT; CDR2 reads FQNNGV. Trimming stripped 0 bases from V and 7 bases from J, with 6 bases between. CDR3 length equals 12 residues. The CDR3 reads CASSLDWPTQYF. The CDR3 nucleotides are TGTGCCAGCAGCTTAGATTGGCCGACCCAGTACTTC.